These 16 T cell receptor beta chains originate from one sample sequenced in a study of cytomegalovirus exposure and HLA in healthy donors. The PCR contained 60 Vbeta and 13 Jbeta primers. Method: immunoSEQ multiplex PCR; TCRdb's copy keeps in-frame clones and lacks some. This sample has 65,000 to 80,000 clones; 60% to 85% occur once, and the top ten carry around 21%. What was sequenced was PBMCs. These receptors originate from a woman in her thirties or forties in good health and CMV-seropositive.

V and J are TRBV27 and TRBJ2-7; D is unresolved. Germline CDR1 reads MNHEY; CDR2 reads SMNVEV (reference sequence). V lost 6 bases, J lost 6 bases, and 9 bases lay in between. The CDR3 consists of 11 residues. The CDR3 loop is CASSRGTEQYF. The CDR3 bases are TGTGCCAGCAGCCGAGGTACCGAGCAGTACTTC.

V usage is TRBV6-5 and J usage is TRBJ1-1, with D perhaps TRBD1 (5 bases). This CDR3 has 15 amino acids. Germline CDR1 reads MNHEY; CDR2 reads SVGAGI. V was cut by 2 bases and J by 7 bases, with 17 bases left in between. CDR3 sequence: CASSYEAGIQGEAFF. The CDR3 DNA reads TGTGCCAGCAGTTACGAGGCGGGGATTCAGGGTGAAGCTTTCTTT.

This clone came up many times. The chain combines TRBV7-6 with TRBJ2-7; TRBD2 matches 11 bases. CDR3 size: 17 residues. From germline, CDR1 is SGHVS and CDR2 FNYEAQ. V trimming: 1 base; J trimming: 5 bases; junction bases outside the gene matches: 10. The CDR3, as DNA: TGTGCCAGCAGCTTAGTAGCGGGAGGGCCTCGTGGGAACGAGCAGTACTTC. Protein sequence: CASSLVAGGPRGNEQYF.

The V call is TRBV5-1, the J call TRBJ1-6, with TRBD1 as a possible D gene (5 bases). This CDR3 contains 13 residues. The germline V gene has CDR1 SGHRS and CDR2 YFSETQ. The germline V and J ends were trimmed by 0 bases and 10 bases, with 8 bases remaining between them. The CDR3 loop is CASSLGQGSPLHF. The CDR3 DNA sequence: TGCGCCAGCAGCTTGGGTCAGGGATCACCCCTCCACTTT.

The chain combines TRBV5-4 with TRBJ2-1; D is undetermined. In germline, CDR1 is SGHNT, CDR2 YYREEE (reference sequence). This CDR3 has 13 residues. Trimming took off 4 bases at V and 6 bases at J, with 11 bases between the two ends. The CDR3 DNA follows: TGTGCCAGCAGCCGTTCCTCGAGCAATGAGCAGTTCTTC. Translation: CASSRSSSNEQFF.

V gene TRBV7-8 combines with J gene TRBJ2-5; 10 bases agree with TRBD2. Germline assignment: CDR1 SGHVS and CDR2 FQNEAQ. The CDR3 spans 14 residues. J gave up 3 bases and V 5 bases, and 3 bases lay outside the gene matches. CDR3 sequence: CASSRGLAEETQYF. Written as DNA, the CDR3 is TGTGCCAGCAGCAGAGGACTAGCGGAAGAGACCCAGTACTTC.

J is TRBJ2-7 and V is TRBV7-8, with 8 bases aligning to TRBD1. Looked up from germline, CDR1 is SGHVS and CDR2 is FQNEAQ. This CDR3 has 15 amino acids. The junction had 4 bases not matched to a gene; V was cut back by 3 bases and J by 0 bases. The CDR3, as DNA: TGTGCCAGCAGCTTTATGGACAGGGTCTCCTACGAGCAGTACTTC. Encoded protein: CASSFMDRVSYEQYF.

This chain connects TRBV11-1 to TRBJ2-5; tentatively, D is TRBD1 (5 bases). Deletions cut 7 bases from V and 5 bases from J, with 17 bases between. CDR3 size: 14 residues. Germline assignment: CDR1 SGHAT and CDR2 FQDESV (reference sequence). CDR3 sequence: CASTDSRPGETQYF. The DNA of the CDR3 is TGTGCCAGCACCGACTCAAGACCAGGGGAGACCCAGTACTTC.

The genes are TRBV9 and TRBJ1-1, with D possibly TRBD1 on 6 matching bases. Germline V lookup: CDR1 SGDLS, CDR2 YYNGEE. This CDR3 is built from 17 residues. V lost 0 bases to trimming and J lost 4 bases, with 19 bases between them. The CDR3 nucleotides read TGTGCCAGCAGCGTAGCTGAAACTGGGGGCTGGGGCACTGAAGCTTTCTTT. It yields the protein CASSVAETGGWGTEAFF.

V gene TRBV28 combines with J gene TRBJ1-2; TRBD1 is a possible D gene (5 bases). The CDR3 loop spans 13 amino acids. Germline-derived CDR1 and CDR2 are MDHEN and SYDVKM. V gave up 4 bases and J gave up 8 bases, with 14 bases separating them. In DNA, the CDR3 is TGTGCCAGCAGTTCAATCGGGGCGGGAGGCTACACCTTC. Amino acid sequence: CASSSIGAGGYTF.

The CDR3 sequence: CSPLGLGNEQFF. For the CDR3, the DNA is TGCAGTCCATTGGGACTTGGGAATGAGCAGTTCTTC. The chain carries TRBV29-1 and TRBJ2-1; D is perhaps TRBD2 (6 bases). CDR3 length: 12 amino acids. Germline assignment: CDR1 SQVTM and CDR2 ANQGSEA.

The chain joins TRBV7-2 to TRBJ2-2; the match to TRBD2 covers 11 bases. V trimming: 2 bases; J trimming: 6 bases; junction bases outside the gene matches: 8. CDR3 length: 17 residues. In germline, CDR1 is SGHTA, CDR2 FQGNSA. The CDR3 spells CASSLLELAGDSGELFF. In DNA, the CDR3 is TGTGCCAGCAGCTTATTGGAACTAGCGGGAGATTCCGGGGAGCTGTTTTTT.

The CDR3 sequence: CASSHRGAGNGYTF. The DNA of the CDR3 is TGTGCCAGTAGCCACAGGGGGGCAGGGAATGGCTACACCTTC. The chain employs TRBV19 and TRBJ1-2; 8 bases are a match to TRBD1. The CDR3 is 14 amino acids. Germline-derived CDR1 and CDR2 are LNHDA and SQIVND (reference sequence). V was clipped by 6 bases and J by 6 bases; unmatched bases: 9.

DNA of the CDR3: TGTGCCAGCAGCTCGCGCTGGGCCGGGGTCGACGAGCAGTACTTC. As protein: CASSSRWAGVDEQYF. The rearrangement uses TRBV13 and TRBJ2-7, with D possibly TRBD2 on 5 matching bases. The CDR3 totals 15 residues. Germline CDR1 and CDR2: PRHDT and FYEKMQ (reference sequence). Trimming cost V 4 bases and J 5 bases, with 18 bases left between them.

This rearrangement joins TRBV5-1 to TRBJ2-7, with 7 bases lining up with TRBD1. The CDR3 extends over 15 amino acids. Germline CDR1 is SGHRS and CDR2 is YFSETQ. Unmatched junction bases numbered 5, after V lost 0 bases and J lost 2 bases. CDR3 DNA sequence: TGCGCCAGCAGCTTGGTCCGGGACAGTACCTACGAGCAGTACTTC. It translates to CASSLVRDSTYEQYF.

The rearrangement joins TRBV30 to TRBJ1-6, with 7 positions matching TRBD1. The CDR3 contains 13 residues. Unmatched junction bases numbered 4, after V lost 5 bases and J lost 6 bases. Germline V gives CDR1 GTSNPN, CDR2 SVGIG (reference sequence). CDR3 in amino acids: CAWVSGGNSPLHF. CDR3 nucleotide sequence: TGTGCCTGGGTGTCAGGGGGTAATTCACCCCTCCACTTT.